Listed below are T cell receptor beta chains from one sample, sequenced in a study of T cells and Merkel cell carcinoma outcomes. Sequencing used immunoSEQ multiplex PCR; TCRdb keeps in-frame clones, though not all of them. Of approximately 1,400 clones listed, around 90% are singletons. The sample consisted of tumor tissue from Merkel cell carcinoma. Receptor source: a human donor with Merkel cell carcinoma. CDR3s include the opening cysteine and the closing phenylalanine or tryptophan. Fields, in order: D gene, V gene, clone size, CDR3 length, J gene, CDR3 protein, CDR3 DNA. The D gene is left open where the match is weak. Expanded clones get a size class; other rows say once, few or many, or leave the size out.

>TRBD1|TRBV6-5|NA|14|TRBJ1-6
CASRRQGNNSPLHF
TGTGCCAGCAGGCGACAGGGCAATAATTCACCCCTCCACTTT
>NA|TRBV2|NA|14|TRBJ2-7
CASSVGGLSYEQYF
TGTGCCAGCAGTGTGGGGGGCCTCTCCTACGAGCAGTACTTC
>NA|TRBV11-2|NA|13|TRBJ2-2
CASSLDRWWELFF
TGTGCCAGCAGCTTAGATAGATGGTGGGAGCTGTTTTTT
>NA|TRBV18|NA|12|TRBJ1-2
CASSPRSGGYTF
TGTGCCAGCTCACCACGGTCCGGGGGCTACACCTTC
>TRBD1|TRBV19|once|13|TRBJ1-2
CASSISAGGGYTF
TGTGCCAGTAGTATCTCGGCAGGGGGAGGCTACACCTTC
>NA|TRBV7-2|NA|14|TRBJ2-5
CASNPTVFQETQYF
TGTGCCAGCAACCCGACAGTCTTCCAAGAGACCCAGTACTTC
>TRBD1|TRBV6-6|NA|15|TRBJ1-2
CASRYRKDRGHGYTF
TGTGCCAGCAGATATCGGAAGGACAGGGGGCACGGCTACACCTTC
>NA|TRBV6-5|NA|13|TRBJ2-7
CASTVGVGTEQYF
TGTGCCAGCACTGTTGGGGTCGGAACCGAGCAGTACTTC
>TRBD2|TRBV2|hyperexpanded|13|TRBJ2-5
CAILSGPTETQYF
TGTGCCATCCTTAGCGGGCCAACGGAGACCCAGTACTTC
>TRBD1|TRBV7-9|once|15|TRBJ2-7
CASSLGGQGTREQYF
TGTGCCAGCAGCTTAGGGGGACAGGGTACCCGGGAGCAGTACTTC
>TRBD1|TRBV19|NA|15|TRBJ1-2
CASSLWTGENGGYTF
TGTGCCAGTAGTCTCTGGACAGGGGAGAATGGTGGCTACACCTTC
>TRBD1|TRBV19|NA|16|TRBJ2-3
CASSTWTGPSTDTQYF
TGTGCCAGTAGTACCTGGACAGGCCCTAGCACAGATACGCAGTATTTT
>NA|TRBV5-1|NA|13|TRBJ1-1
CASSLTRNTEAFF
TGCGCCAGCAGCTTAACAAGGAACACTGAAGCTTTCTTT
>TRBD1|TRBV5-1|NA|14|TRBJ1-1
CASTMNTGVNEAFF
TGCGCCAGCACCATGAACACAGGGGTGAATGAAGCTTTCTTT
>NA|TRBV14|NA|13|TRBJ1-2
CASSQDRNYGYTF
TGTGCCAGCAGCCAAGACCGAAACTATGGCTACACCTTC
>TRBD2|TRBV9|NA|15|TRBJ2-3
CASSHSGTSTDTQYF
TGTGCCAGCAGCCATAGCGGGACTAGCACAGATACGCAGTATTTT
>NA|TRBV9|NA|14|TRBJ1-6
CASSPRVGNSPLHF
TGTGCCAGCAGCCCCCGGGTCGGAAATTCACCCCTCCACTTT
>NA|TRBV9|NA|13|TRBJ1-1
CASSSRGLTEAFF
TGTGCCAGCAGCTCCCGGGGCCTCACTGAAGCTTTCTTT
>NA|TRBV15|few|13|TRBJ1-2
CATSKSAARGYTF
TGTGCCACCAGCAAGAGCGCGGCTCGGGGCTACACCTTC
>NA|TRBV9|once|15|TRBJ2-3
CASSVVGGVTDTQYF
TGTGCCAGCAGCGTAGTGGGGGGAGTCACAGATACGCAGTATTTT
>NA|TRBV27|NA|14|TRBJ1-6
CASSLGGGPSPLHF
TGTGCCAGCAGCTTAGGTGGGGGTCCCTCACCCCTCCACTTT
>NA|TRBV27|few|14|TRBJ2-7
CASRGFTQSYEQYF
TGTGCCAGCAGAGGATTTACGCAGTCCTACGAGCAGTACTTC
>NA|TRBV12-5|NA|17|TRBJ2-3
CASGLGPGPIGTDTQYF
TGTGCTAGTGGTTTAGGCCCAGGGCCGATCGGCACAGATACGCAGTATTTT
>NA|TRBV11-2|once|15|TRBJ1-5
CASSLAGHGNQPQHF
TGTGCCAGCAGCTTGGCAGGGCATGGCAATCAGCCCCAGCATTTT
>NA|TRBV7-8|NA|14|TRBJ2-3
CANSLSGTTDTQYF
TGTGCCAACAGCTTATCCGGGACGACAGATACGCAGTATTTT
>NA|TRBV7-9|NA|11|TRBJ2-7
CASSPNHEQYF
TGTGCCAGCAGCCCCAATCACGAGCAGTACTTC
>NA|TRBV19|NA|14|TRBJ2-1
CASSTYSPVNEQFF
TGTGCCAGTAGTACCTACTCCCCTGTCAATGAGCAGTTCTTC
>NA|TRBV2|NA|18|TRBJ2-6
CASSSVNSIQSRANVLTF
TGTGCCAGCAGTTCGGTAAATTCGATACAAAGTCGGGCCAACGTCCTGACTTTC
>NA|TRBV6-6|NA|14|TRBJ2-7
CASRLGGKSYEQYF
TGTGCCAGCAGATTAGGGGGGAAATCCTACGAGCAGTACTTC
>NA|TRBV30|NA|13|TRBJ2-2
CAWSESGAGELFF
TGTGCCTGGAGTGAGAGTGGCGCCGGGGAGCTGTTTTTT
>NA|TRBV2|NA|15|TRBJ1-5
CASSADLGLNQPQHF
TGTGCCAGCAGTGCAGACTTGGGCCTTAATCAGCCCCAGCATTTT
>TRBD2|TRBV4-3|NA|18|TRBJ2-7
CASSQDRASGGDSYEQYF
TGCGCCAGCAGCCAAGATCGGGCTAGCGGGGGGGACTCCTACGAGCAGTACTTC
>NA|TRBV5-4|NA|12|TRBJ2-3
CASSLPGDTQYF
TGTGCCAGCAGCTTGCCGGGAGATACGCAGTATTTT
>TRBD2|TRBV29-1|NA|13|TRBJ2-1
CSVGEREATEQFF
TGCAGCGTTGGTGAGCGGGAGGCCACTGAGCAGTTCTTC
>NA|TRBV15|NA|14|TRBJ1-5
CATSRRSSNQPQHF
TGTGCCACCTCCCGGAGATCTAGCAATCAGCCCCAGCATTTT
>NA|TRBV11-3|NA|12|TRBJ2-1
CASSLVGGEQFF
TGTGCCAGCAGCTTAGTGGGAGGTGAGCAGTTCTTC
>NA|TRBV9|NA|14|TRBJ1-1
CASSVEVGGTEAFF
TGTGCCAGCAGCGTAGAGGTGGGTGGCACTGAAGCTTTCTTT
>NA|TRBV30|NA|14|TRBJ2-2
CAPTPSYMFGELFF
TGTGCCCCTACCCCCTCTTACATGTTCGGGGAGCTGTTTTTT
>NA|TRBV6-1|NA|12|TRBJ1-2
CASSEFGHAYTF
TGTGCCAGCAGTGAATTCGGACATGCCTACACCTTC
>NA|TRBV7-2|NA|18|TRBJ2-3
CASSLPGGPNTHTDTQYF
TGTGCCAGCAGCTTACCCGGGGGGCCGAACACACACACAGATACGCAGTATTTT
>NA|TRBV10-3|NA|15|TRBJ1-6
CAISEDSTLNSPLHF
TGTGCCATCAGTGAAGACAGTACCCTAAATTCACCCCTCCACTTT